A single T cell receptor (beta chain) is shown here with its context. In this sample, this clonotype turned up a few times. Its antigen is not yet known. Per-base qualities were not stored, and no clone one base away is much larger. The time point label on this specimen signifies: newly diagnosed GD, antithyroid drugs for less than 3 months. RNA was extracted from PBMCs in TRIzol for both TCR sequencing and RNA sequencing. The diagnosis of Graves' disease followed American Thyroid Association guidelines. Patients were recruited from an endocrinology department in Xi'an, China. From each patient, approximately 10 milliliters of peripheral blood was collected into an EDTA anticoagulant tube. Ficoll Paque Plus density gradient separation was used to isolate PBMCs, and no additional T cell sorting was done. An Agilent 2100 Bioanalyzer and agarose gel were used to check RNA quality, while a NanoDrop 2000 measured RNA concentration.

Library method: multiplex PCR. TCRdb lists the instrument as Illumina HiSeq 4000. CDR3 regions were amplified by Arm-PCR with iRepertoire HTBI primers to construct TCR beta libraries. PCR products were gel purified before sequencing. Concerning the study's data processing: A total of some 65 TRBV and more than twelve TRBJ segments were identified across samples and were used for gene usage analysis of CDR3 amino acid clonotypes. Filtered high-quality paired reads were merged into contigs using COPE and FqMerger. Contigs were aligned with BLAST to IMGT TRBV, TRBD and TRBJ reference genes, and CDR3 was defined per IMGT. Any clonotype with a frequency above 0.1% was counted as a highly expanded clone. Shannon entropy was used to measure repertoire diversity, and the Gini coefficient was used to measure V-J evenness. A clonotype found in more than one individual was treated as public. Through fastp at Q25 and MiXCR, TCRdb rebuilt clones from the public reads, retaining in-frame beta chains. Identical CDR3 proteins give one entry, which carries the most common genes and DNA. The V and J calls come from TCRdb's annotation, not from the publication. This sample gives approximately 540,000 distinct CDR3 sequences in total; 12% of them show up just once. Jointly, the top ten make up 8% to 10% of the sample.

The source of the sample is a study of regulatory T cells in long-lasting Graves disease (dated by TCRdb to about 2021). For context, the study as a whole: Patients with newly diagnosed Graves' disease had been on antithyroid drugs for under 3 months. The study took place in China and was registered as a clinical trial. Peripheral blood TCR sequencing and RNA sequencing compared persistent Graves' disease patients with newly diagnosed Graves' disease patients. TCR sequencing covered some 13 persistent and roughly 20 newly diagnosed Graves' disease patients, approximately 33 samples in total. Broad study findings and their caveats: Lower TCR Shannon entropy and fewer highly expanded clones were observed in persistent Graves' disease patients than in newly diagnosed patients, which suggested clonal expansion. TRBV28, TRBJ1-2 and TRBJ2-5 were preferentially used in persistent disease, while TRBV20-1 and TRBJ2-1 were favored in newly diagnosed disease. The small sample size was acknowledged by the authors as a limitation that may reduce accuracy. Peripheral blood alone was examined, since thyroid tissue, which constituted the primary lesion, could not be accessed. Only the TCR beta chain was sequenced and analyzed. A larger number of public clonotypes was shared among persistent patients (under 3,000) than among newly diagnosed patients (approximately 1,000).

From the cysteine up to the phenylalanine, the CDR3 has a length of 14 residues. The CDR3 DNA has 42 bases and is translated from base 1. Trimming removed 4 bases from V and 2 bases from J, leaving 9 bases between the germline ends. The germline V gene specifies LGHNA as CDR1 and YSLEER as CDR2. These data were likewise used in another study, on T cells in Graves' hyperthyroidism and ophthalmopathy. Per that second paper: A patient counted as having stable Graves' hyperthyroidism if no progression to ophthalmopathy occurred over 18 months of follow-up. The hyperthyroidism patients were between 18 and 65 years old and newly diagnosed, with a disease duration of less than 2 months. The study excluded patients with uncontrolled infections, other autoimmune diseases, pregnancy or lactation. Diagnoses relied on clinical symptoms, serum thyroxine and TRAb, thyroid ultrasound and orbital computed tomography. The TCR CDR3 was subjected to a first round of RT-PCR using the HTBI primer set and the Qiagen OneStep RT-PCR kit. Most expanded thyroid clonotypes (frequency above 0.001) were also found in blood, which suggests that blood repertoires may mirror thyroid immune responses. In cross-validation, a model built on a 13 V-J signature told ophthalmopathy apart from stable hyperthyroidism with 87.88% sensitivity and about 81% specificity, and in testing the same model reached 80%/75%. In validation, progression to ophthalmopathy was predicted by the model with about 70% sensitivity and roughly 72% specificity, a median of 6.5 months before onset. TCR V-J signatures able to tell the groups apart were searched for in a discovery cohort of 90 to 100 patients, of whom over 40 had Graves' ophthalmopathy and roughly 59 had stable Graves' hyperthyroidism. Prospective prediction of ophthalmopathy was tested in an independent validation cohort consisting of under 20 hyperthyroidism patients and 15 or so patients who later progressed to ophthalmopathy. The approximately 98 discovery patients were randomly divided into training and test sets at a 7:3 ratio. Thyroid tissue and blood T-cell repertoires from more than 5 Graves' hyperthyroidism patients were also compared in the study. Following sampling, methimazole starting at 30 mg daily was given to hyperthyroidism patients, and high-dose intravenous methylprednisolone was given to ophthalmopathy patients. Libraries were constructed in a second round of multiplex PCR, after which size selection and purification were performed. Libraries were sequenced paired-end with 100 bp reads on an Illumina HiSeq2000. SOAPnuke was used to process the raw data, removing reads that contained adapters or uncalled bases, had a mean Phred below 15, or lacked an exact match to the constant primer or identifier. High-quality paired reads were merged using COPE v1.2.5, and each unique nucleotide sequence was defined as a clonotype. MiTCR v1.1 was used to align the clonotypes against IMGT TRBV, TRBD and TRBJ reference segments. The analysis was restricted to V-J combinations with a frequency above 0.0001, which together covered 99% to 99.2% of the repertoires. A TCS score was defined as the ratio between F50 (clonal expansion) and ExV (chaos), using BLOSUM62-based TCRdist between CDR3 peptides within each V-J. Welch's t-statistics and random forest reduced 514 V-J features to under 15, which were used in a naive Bayes classifier (R e1071). No statistical method was used to fix the sample size in advance, and group allocation was not hidden from the investigators. TCR Vbeta CDR3 sequencing of roughly 140 peripheral blood samples (43 ophthalmopathy, 70 to 85 hyperthyroidism and approximately 17 progressor patients) is reported in the paper.

This specimen consisted of peripheral blood mononuclear cells (PBMCs), obtained at new diagnosis, from a patient treated with antithyroid drugs. The sequence is built from TRBV4-3 and TRBJ2-1; the D segment could be TRBD2, given 5 matching bases. The source is a woman in her 30s with Graves disease. Donor details come from another sample of the same person, matched by shared clones. The CDR3 amino acid sequence is: CASSLSTTYNEQFF. The sequenced DNA is TGCGCCAGCAGCCTTTCGACTACCTACAATGAGCAGTTCTTC.